This entry features one TCR beta chain sequence. Its antigen is currently unknown. The source of the sample is a study of T cell responses to AZD1222 COVID-19 vaccine. Findings of the study overall: Vaccination with two AZD1222 doses was followed by a rise in Spike-specific TCR breadth and depth. The span of vaccine-associated CD4 TCRs extended across spike, with dominance at 160-218 and 743-854.

Generated by immunoSEQ multiplex PCR, the TCRdb table keeps only in-frame clones and is missing some. The sample lists about 180,000 clones; nearly 95% were seen once. Germline V gene data show CDR1 as MNHEY and CDR2 as SVGAGI. J lost 0 bases, V lost 8 bases, and 7 bases had no gene match. The CDR3 runs to 15 residues. Sample: peripheral blood, taken 28 days after the second AZD1222 dose. The rearrangement links TRBV6-5 to TRBJ1-3; 7 positions match TRBD1. This clonotype originated in an adult who received the AZD1222 COVID-19 vaccine. CDR3 DNA sequence: TGTGCCAGCGCGAGGGACAGTAACTCTGGAAACACCATATATTTT. Protein product: CASARDSNSGNTIYF.